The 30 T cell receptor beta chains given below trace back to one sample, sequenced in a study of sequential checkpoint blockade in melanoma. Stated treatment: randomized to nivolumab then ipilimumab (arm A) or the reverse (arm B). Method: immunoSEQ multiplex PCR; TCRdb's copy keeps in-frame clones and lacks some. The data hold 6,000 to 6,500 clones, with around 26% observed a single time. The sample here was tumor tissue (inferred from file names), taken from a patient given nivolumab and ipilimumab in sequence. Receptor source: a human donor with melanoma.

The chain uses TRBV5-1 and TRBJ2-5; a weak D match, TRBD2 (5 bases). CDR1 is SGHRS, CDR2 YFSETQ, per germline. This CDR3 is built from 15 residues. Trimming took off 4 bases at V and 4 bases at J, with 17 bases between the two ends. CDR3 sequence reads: CASSPGGGRGETQYF. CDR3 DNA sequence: TGCGCCAGCAGCCCCGGTGGAGGACGGGGAGAGACCCAGTACTTC.

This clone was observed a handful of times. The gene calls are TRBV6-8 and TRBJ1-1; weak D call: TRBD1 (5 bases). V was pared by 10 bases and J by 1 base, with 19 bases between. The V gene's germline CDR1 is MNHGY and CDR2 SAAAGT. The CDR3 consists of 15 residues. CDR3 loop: CAISGISGGNTEAFF. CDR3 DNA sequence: TGTGCCATCAGCGGGATCTCCGGGGGGAACACTGAAGCTTTCTTT.

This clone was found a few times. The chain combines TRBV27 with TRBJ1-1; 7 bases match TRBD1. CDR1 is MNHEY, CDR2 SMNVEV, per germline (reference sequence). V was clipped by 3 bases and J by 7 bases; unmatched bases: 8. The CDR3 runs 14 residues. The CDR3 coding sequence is TGTGCCAGCAGTTTTCGGTTGGGACAGCTTGAAGCTTTCTTT. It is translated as CASSFRLGQLEAFF.

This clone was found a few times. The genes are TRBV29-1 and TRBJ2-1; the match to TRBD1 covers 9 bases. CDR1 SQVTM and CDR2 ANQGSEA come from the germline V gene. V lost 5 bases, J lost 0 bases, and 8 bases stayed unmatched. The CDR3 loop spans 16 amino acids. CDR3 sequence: CSVIDRGSSSYNEQFF. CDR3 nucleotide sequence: TGCAGCGTTATAGACAGGGGGTCCTCCTCCTACAATGAGCAGTTCTTC.

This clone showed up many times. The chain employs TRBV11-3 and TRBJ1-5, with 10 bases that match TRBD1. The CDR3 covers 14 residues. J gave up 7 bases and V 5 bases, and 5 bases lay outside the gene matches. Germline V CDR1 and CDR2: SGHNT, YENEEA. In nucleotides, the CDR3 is TGTGCCAGCAGCGGACAGGGGGATGGCCAGCCCCAGCATTTT. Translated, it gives CASSGQGDGQPQHF.

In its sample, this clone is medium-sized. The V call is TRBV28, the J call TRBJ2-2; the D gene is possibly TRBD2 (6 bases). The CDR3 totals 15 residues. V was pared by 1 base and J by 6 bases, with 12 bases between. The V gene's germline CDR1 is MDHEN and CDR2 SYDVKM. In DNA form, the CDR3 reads TGTGCCAGCAGTTTATCCGGGACTGCGGCCGGGGAGCTGTTTTTT. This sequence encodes CASSLSGTAAGELFF.

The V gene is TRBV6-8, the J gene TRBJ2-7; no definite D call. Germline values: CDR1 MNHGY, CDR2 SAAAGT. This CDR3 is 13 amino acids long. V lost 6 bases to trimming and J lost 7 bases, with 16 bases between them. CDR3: CASRTGPVGEQYF. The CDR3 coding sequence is TGTGCCAGCAGAACCGGACCCGTCGGAGAGCAGTACTTC.

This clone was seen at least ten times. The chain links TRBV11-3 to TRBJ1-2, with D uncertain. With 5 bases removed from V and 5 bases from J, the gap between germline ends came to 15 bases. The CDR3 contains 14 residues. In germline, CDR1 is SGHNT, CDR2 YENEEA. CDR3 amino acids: CASSHWGGRYGYTF. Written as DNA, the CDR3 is TGTGCCAGCAGCCACTGGGGAGGGAGGTATGGCTACACCTTC. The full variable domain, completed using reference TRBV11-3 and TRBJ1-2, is EAGVVQSPRYKIIEKKQPVAFWCNPISGHNTLYWYLQNLGQGPELLIRYENEEAVDDSQLPKDRFSAERLKGVDSTLKIQPAELGDSAVYLCASSHWGGRYGYTFGSGTRLTVV.

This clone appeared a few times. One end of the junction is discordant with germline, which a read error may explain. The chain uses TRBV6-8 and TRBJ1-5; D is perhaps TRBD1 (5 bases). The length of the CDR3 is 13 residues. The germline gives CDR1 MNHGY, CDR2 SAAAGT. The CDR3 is CAISGTGGQPQHF. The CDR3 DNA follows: TGTGCCATCAGTGGGACGGGAGGTCAGCCCCAGCATTTT.

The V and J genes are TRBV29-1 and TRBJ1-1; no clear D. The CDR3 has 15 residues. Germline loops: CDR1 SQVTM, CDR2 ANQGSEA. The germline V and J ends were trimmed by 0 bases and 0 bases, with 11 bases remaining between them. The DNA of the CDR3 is TGCAGCGTTGAAGAAGGCACCTTCATGAACACTGAAGCTTTCTTT. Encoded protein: CSVEEGTFMNTEAFF.

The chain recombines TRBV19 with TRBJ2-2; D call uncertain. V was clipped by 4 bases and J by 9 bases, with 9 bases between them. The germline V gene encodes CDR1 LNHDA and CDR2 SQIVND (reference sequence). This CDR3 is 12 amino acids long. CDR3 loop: CASSKLGWELFF. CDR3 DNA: TGTGCCAGTAGTAAATTGGGGTGGGAGCTGTTTTTT.

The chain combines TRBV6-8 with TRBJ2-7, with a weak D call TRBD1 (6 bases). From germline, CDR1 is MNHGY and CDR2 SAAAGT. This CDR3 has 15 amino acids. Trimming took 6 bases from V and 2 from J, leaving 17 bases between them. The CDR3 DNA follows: TGTGCCAGCAGCTCCGGGACACCTATAACCTACGAGCAGTACTTC. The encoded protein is CASSSGTPITYEQYF.

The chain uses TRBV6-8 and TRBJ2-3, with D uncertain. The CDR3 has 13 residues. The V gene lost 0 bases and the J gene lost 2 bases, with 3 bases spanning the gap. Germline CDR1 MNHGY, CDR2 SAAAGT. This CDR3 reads CASSYSPTDTQYF. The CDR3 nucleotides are TGTGCCAGCAGTTACTCGCCCACAGATACGCAGTATTTT.

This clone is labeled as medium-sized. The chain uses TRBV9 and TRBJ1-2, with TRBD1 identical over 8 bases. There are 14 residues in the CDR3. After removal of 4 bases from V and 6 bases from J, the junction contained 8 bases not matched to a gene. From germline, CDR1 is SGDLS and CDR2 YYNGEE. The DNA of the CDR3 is TGTGCCAGCAGCCCAAACCAGGGGGCCAATGGCTACACCTTC. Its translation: CASSPNQGANGYTF.

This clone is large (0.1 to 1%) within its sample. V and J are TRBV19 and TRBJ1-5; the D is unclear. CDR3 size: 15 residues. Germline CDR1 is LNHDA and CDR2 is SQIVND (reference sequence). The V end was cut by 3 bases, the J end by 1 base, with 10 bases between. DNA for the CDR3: TGTGCCAGTAGTATCAGGTTTGGGAGCAATCAGCCCCAGCATTTT. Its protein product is CASSIRFGSNQPQHF.

CDR3 bases: TGCGCCAGCAGCTTAGGGGGAGGGATCACAGATACGCAGTATTTT. This codes for CASSLGGGITDTQYF. The chain couples TRBV5-1 to TRBJ2-3; D is perhaps TRBD2 (7 bases). The ends were cut back, 2 bases at V and 2 bases at J, with 12 bases in the middle. The germline V gene encodes CDR1 SGHRS and CDR2 YFSETQ. The CDR3 has 15 amino acids.

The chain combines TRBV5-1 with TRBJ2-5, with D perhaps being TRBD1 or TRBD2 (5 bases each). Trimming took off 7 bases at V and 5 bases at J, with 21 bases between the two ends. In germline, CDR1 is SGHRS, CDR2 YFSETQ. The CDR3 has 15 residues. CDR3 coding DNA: TGCGCCAGCTCCCGAGACGGGGCGAGGCGGGAGACCCAGTACTTC. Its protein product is CASSRDGARRETQYF.

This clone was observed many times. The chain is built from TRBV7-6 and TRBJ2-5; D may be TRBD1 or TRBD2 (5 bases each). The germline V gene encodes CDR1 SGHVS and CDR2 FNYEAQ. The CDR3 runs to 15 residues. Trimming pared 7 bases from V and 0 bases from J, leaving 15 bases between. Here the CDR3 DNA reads TGTGCCAGCACCCCCCCCGGGGCAAACCAAGAGACCCAGTACTTC. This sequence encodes CASTPPGANQETQYF.

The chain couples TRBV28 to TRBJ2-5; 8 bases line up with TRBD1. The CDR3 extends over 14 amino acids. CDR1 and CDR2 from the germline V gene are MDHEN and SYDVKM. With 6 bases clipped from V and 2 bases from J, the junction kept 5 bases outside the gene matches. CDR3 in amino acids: CASSRDRRQETQYF. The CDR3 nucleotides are TGTGCCAGCAGCCGGGACAGGAGGCAAGAGACCCAGTACTTC.

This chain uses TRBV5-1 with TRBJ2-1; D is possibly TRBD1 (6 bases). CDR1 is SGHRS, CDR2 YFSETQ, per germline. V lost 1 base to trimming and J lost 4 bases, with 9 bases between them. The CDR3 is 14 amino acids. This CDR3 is CASSLSGQYNEQFF. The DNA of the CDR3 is TGCGCCAGCAGCTTGTCGGGACAATACAATGAGCAGTTCTTC. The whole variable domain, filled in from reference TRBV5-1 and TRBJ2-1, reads KAGVTQTPRYLIKTRGQQVTLSCSPISGHRSVSWYQQTPGQGLQFLFEYFSETQRNKGNFPGRFSGRQFSNSRSEMNVSTLELGDSALYLCASSLSGQYNEQFFGPGTRLTVL.

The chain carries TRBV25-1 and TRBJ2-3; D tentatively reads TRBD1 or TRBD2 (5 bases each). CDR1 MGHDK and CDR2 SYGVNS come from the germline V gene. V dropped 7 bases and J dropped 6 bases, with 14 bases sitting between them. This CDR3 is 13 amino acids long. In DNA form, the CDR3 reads TGTGCCAGCAACCCACTAGGGGTGGATACGCAGTATTTT. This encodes CASNPLGVDTQYF.

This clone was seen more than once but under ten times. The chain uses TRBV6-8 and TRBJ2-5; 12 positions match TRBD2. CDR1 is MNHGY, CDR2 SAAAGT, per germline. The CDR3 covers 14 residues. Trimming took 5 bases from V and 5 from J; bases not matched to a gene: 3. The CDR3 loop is CASSPSGRAETQYF. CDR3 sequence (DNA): TGTGCCAGCAGTCCTAGCGGGAGGGCCGAGACCCAGTACTTC.

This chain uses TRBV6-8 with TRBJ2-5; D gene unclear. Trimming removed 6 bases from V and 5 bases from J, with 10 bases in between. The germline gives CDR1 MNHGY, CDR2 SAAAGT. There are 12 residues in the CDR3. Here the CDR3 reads CASSRIGETQYF. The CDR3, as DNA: TGTGCCAGCAGCAGAATAGGGGAGACCCAGTACTTC.

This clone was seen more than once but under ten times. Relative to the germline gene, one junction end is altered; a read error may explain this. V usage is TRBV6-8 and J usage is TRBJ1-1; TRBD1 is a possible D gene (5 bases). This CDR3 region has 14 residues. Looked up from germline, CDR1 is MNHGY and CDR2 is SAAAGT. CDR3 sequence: CAISLDSTNTEAFF. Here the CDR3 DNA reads TGTGCCATCAGTCTTGACAGCACGAACACTGAAGCTTTCTTT.

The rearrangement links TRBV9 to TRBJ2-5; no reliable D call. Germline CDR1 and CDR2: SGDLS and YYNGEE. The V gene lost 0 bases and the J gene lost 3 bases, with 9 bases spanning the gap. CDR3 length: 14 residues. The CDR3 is CASSVGVGKETQYF. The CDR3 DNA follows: TGTGCCAGCAGCGTAGGTGTAGGTAAAGAGACCCAGTACTTC. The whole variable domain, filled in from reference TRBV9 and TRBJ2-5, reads DSGVTQTPKHLITATGQRVTLRCSPRSGDLSVYWYQQSLDQGLQFLIQYYNGEERAKGNILERFSAQQFPDLHSELNLSSLELGDSALYFCASSVGVGKETQYFGPGTRLLVL.

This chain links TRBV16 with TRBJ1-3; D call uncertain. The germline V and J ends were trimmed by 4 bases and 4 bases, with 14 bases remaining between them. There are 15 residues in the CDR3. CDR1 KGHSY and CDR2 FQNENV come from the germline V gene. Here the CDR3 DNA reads TGTGCCAGCAGCCCCCTCGCTGCTGGAGGAAACACCATATATTTT. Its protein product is CASSPLAAGGNTIYF.

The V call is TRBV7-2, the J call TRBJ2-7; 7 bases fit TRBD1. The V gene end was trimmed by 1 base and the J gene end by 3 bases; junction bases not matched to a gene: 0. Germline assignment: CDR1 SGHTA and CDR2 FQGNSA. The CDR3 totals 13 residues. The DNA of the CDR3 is TGTGCCAGCAGCTTAGGGACAGGCTACGAGCAGTACTTC. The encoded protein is CASSLGTGYEQYF.

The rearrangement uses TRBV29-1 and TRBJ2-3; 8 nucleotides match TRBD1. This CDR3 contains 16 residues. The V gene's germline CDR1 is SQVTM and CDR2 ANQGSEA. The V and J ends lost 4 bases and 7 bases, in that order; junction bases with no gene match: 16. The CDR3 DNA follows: TGCAGCGTTGCCAGCCCCGGACAGGGAACACGGAATACGCAGTATTTT. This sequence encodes CSVASPGQGTRNTQYF.

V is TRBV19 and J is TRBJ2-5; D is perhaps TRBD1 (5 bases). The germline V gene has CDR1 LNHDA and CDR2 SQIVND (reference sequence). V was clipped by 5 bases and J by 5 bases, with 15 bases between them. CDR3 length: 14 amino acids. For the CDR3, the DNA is TGTGCCAGTAGTCGACAGTTGGTAGAGGAGACCCAGTACTTC. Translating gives CASSRQLVEETQYF.

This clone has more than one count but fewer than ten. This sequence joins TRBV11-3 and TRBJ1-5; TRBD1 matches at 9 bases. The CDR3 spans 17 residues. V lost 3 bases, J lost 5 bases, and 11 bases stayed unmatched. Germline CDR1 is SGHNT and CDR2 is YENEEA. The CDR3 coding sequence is TGTGCCAGCAGCTTGATGACAGGGGGAGGCTTAGATCAGCCCCAGCATTTT. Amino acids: CASSLMTGGGLDQPQHF.